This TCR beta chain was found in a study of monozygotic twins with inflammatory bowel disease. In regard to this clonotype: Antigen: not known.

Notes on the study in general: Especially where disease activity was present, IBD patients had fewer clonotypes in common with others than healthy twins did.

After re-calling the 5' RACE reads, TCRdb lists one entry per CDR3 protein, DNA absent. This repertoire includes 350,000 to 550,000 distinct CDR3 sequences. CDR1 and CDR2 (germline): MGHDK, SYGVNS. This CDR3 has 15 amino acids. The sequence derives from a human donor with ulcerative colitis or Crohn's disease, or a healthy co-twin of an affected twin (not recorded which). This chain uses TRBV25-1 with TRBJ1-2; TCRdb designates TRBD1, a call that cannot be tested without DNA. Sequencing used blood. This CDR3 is CASSPKGQTNYGYTF.